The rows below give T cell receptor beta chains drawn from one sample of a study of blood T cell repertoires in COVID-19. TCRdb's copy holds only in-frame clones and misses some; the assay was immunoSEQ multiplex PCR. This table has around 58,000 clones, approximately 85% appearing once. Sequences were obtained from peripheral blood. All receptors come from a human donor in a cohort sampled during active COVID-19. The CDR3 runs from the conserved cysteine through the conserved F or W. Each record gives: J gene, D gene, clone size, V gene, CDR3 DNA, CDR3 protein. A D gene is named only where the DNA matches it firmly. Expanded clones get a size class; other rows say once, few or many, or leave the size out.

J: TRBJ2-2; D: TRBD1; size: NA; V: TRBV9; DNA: TGTGCCAGCAGCGTAGCATCGTTTGGGGGGACAGGGGAGAGCACCGGGGAGCTGTTTTTT; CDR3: CASSVASFGGTGESTGELFF
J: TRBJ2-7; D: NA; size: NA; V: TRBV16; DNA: TGTGCCAGCAGCCCCGGGCAGCGGGTCTCCTACGAGCAGTACTTC; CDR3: CASSPGQRVSYEQYF
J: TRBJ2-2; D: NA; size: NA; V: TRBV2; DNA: TGTGCCAGCAGTGAAGGGCAGGGAAGTCGCGGGGAGCTGTTTTTT; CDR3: CASSEGQGSRGELFF
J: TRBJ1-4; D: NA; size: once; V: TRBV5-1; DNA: TGCGCCAGCAGCTTGGGGGAGAATGAAAAACTGTTTTTT; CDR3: CASSLGENEKLFF
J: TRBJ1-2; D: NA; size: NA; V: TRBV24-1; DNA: TGTGCCACCAGTGGGGGGAGGAGTGGCTACACCTTC; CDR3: CATSGGRSGYTF
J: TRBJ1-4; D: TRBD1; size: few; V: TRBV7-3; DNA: TGTGCCAGCAGCTTATCCGGGACAGGCAATGAAAAACTGTTTTTT; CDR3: CASSLSGTGNEKLFF
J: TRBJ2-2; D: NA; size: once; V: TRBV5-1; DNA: TGCGCCAGCAGCCCGACCGGGATTACGAACACCGGGGAGCTGTTTTTT; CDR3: CASSPTGITNTGELFF
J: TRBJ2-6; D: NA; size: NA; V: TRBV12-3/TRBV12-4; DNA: TGTGCCAGCAGTTTCGGTGGGGCCAACGTCCTGACTTTC; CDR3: CASSFGGANVLTF
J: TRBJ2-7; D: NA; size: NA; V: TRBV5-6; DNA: TGTGCCAGCAGCTTGCGAGGATTCAAAATCGAGCAGTACTTC; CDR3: CASSLRGFKIEQYF
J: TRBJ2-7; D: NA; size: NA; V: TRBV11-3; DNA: TGTGCCAGCAGCTTAGCGTGGGACTGGGGGGACTACGAGCAGTACTTC; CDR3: CASSLAWDWGDYEQYF
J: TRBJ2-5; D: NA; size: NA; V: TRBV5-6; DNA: TGTGCCAGCAGCTTGGGGGCGGGGGCGTACCAAGAGACCCAGTACTTC; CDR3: CASSLGAGAYQETQYF
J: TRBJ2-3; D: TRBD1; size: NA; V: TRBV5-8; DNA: TGTGCCAGCAGCCCGGGACAGGGGCGCACAGATACGCAGTATTTT; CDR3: CASSPGQGRTDTQYF
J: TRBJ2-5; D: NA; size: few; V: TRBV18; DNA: TGTGCCAGCTCACCCAGGGAAGAGACCCAGTACTTC; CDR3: CASSPREETQYF
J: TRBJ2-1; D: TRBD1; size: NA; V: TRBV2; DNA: TGTGCCAGCAGTGGGGACAGGGGTGGATACAATGAGCAGTTCTTC; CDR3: CASSGDRGGYNEQFF
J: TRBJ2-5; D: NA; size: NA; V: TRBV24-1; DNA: TGTGCCACCAGTGAGCCCCGGGACTTTCAAGAGACCCAGTACTTC; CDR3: CATSEPRDFQETQYF
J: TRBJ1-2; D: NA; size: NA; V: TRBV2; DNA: TGTGCCAGCAGGGAGGCCGTACGCGCCAGGGGCTACACCTTC; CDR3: CASREAVRARGYTF
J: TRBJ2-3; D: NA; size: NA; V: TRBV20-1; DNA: TGCAGTGTAGTTGTGGCAGATACGCAGTATTTT; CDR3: CSVVVADTQYF
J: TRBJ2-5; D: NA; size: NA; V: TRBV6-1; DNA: TGTGCCAGCAGTGAAGCCGGGGAGACCCAGTACTTC; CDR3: CASSEAGETQYF
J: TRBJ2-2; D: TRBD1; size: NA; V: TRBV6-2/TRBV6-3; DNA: TGTGCCAGCAGTGGGGGACAGACGAACACCGGGGAGCTGTTTTTT; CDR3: CASSGGQTNTGELFF
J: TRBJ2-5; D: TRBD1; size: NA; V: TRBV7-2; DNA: TGTGCCAGCAGCGCAGACAGGGGGCGGGGGACCCAGTACTTC; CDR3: CASSADRGRGTQYF
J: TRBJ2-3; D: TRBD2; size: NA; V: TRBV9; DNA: TGTGCCAGCAGCGATAGCGGGGGGTCCTATCCGCAGTATTTT; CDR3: CASSDSGGSYPQYF
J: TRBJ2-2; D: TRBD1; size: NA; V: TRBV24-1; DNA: TGTGCCACCAGTGATCCCGGGACAGGAGTCGAAACCGGGGAGCTGTTTTTT; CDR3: CATSDPGTGVETGELFF
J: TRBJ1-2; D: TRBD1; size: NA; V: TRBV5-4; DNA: TGTGCCAGCAGCACGGCCGGGACAGGGGCCTATGGCTACACCTTC; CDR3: CASSTAGTGAYGYTF
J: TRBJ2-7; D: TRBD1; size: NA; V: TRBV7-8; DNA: TGTGCCAGCAGCCCCCGGGCAGGGGGTAGGTCCTACGAGCAGTACTTC; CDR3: CASSPRAGGRSYEQYF
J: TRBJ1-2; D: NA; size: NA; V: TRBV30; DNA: TGTGCCTGGAGTGTCGAAGGGGCTAACTATGGCTACACCTTC; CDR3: CAWSVEGANYGYTF
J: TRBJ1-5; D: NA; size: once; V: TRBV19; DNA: TGTGCCAGTAGCGTCGTCCCATCGCGCATGGGGACTCCCTATCAGCCCCAGCATTTT; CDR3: CASSVVPSRMGTPYQPQHF
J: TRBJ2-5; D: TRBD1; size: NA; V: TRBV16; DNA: TGTGCCAGCAGCCAATCTGGCAGGGGGATACAAGAGACCCAGTACTTC; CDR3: CASSQSGRGIQETQYF
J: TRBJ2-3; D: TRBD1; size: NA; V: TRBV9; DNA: TGTGCCAGCAGCGCCTTACAGGGGAGAGAAGGAACAGATACGCAGTATTTT; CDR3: CASSALQGREGTDTQYF
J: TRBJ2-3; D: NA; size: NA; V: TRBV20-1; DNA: TGCAGTGCTCCAGGGACAGATACGCAGTATTTT; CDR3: CSAPGTDTQYF
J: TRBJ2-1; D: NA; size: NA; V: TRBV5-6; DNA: TGTGCCAGCAGCTTGGTTATACTAGCCGCAACCAATGAGCAGTTCTTC; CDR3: CASSLVILAATNEQFF
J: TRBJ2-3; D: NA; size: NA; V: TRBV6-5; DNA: TGTGCCAGCCAGCCGAGAGGTTTTTCGGCAGATACGCAGTATTTT; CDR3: CASQPRGFSADTQYF
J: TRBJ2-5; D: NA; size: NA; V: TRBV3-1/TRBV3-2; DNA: TGTGCCAGCAGCCAAGGGGGGCAAGGCTCGGGAGAGACCCAGTACTTC; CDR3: CASSQGGQGSGETQYF
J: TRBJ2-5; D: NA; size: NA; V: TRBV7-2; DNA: TGTGCCAGCAGCTTAGCGCTAGCGCAGGAGACCCAGTACTTC; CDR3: CASSLALAQETQYF
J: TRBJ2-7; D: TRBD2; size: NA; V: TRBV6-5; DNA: TGTGCCAGCAGGGGGGGGGTCGAGCAGTACTTC; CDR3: CASRGGVEQYF
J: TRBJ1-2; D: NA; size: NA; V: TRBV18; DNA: TGTGCCAGCTCACCAGGAAAGCGGTGGGATGGCTACACCTTC; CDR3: CASSPGKRWDGYTF